This T cell receptor beta chain was found in a study of cytomegalovirus exposure and HLA in healthy donors. Across the whole study: Some 180 million T cells yielded around 120 million unique TCR beta sequences in earlier analysis.

V dropped 3 bases and J dropped 8; count of bases not matched to a gene: 7. This CDR3 is 15 amino acids long. Germline V gene lookup returns CDR1 MGHRA and CDR2 YSYEKL. Points from the study as a whole: A later analysis found common viral pathogens apparently linked to several of the most significant clusters.

This PCR relied on a set of 60 Vbeta primers and 13 Jbeta primers. Assay: immunoSEQ multiplex PCR; the TCRdb copy retains only in-frame clones and omits some. This table holds some 120,000 clones, 81% found once. Notes on this clone: The antigen is undetermined.

This receptor was obtained from a woman aged 35 to 49 in good health and CMV-seronegative. This rearrangement joins TRBV4-1 to TRBJ1-6; TRBD1 matches at 7 bases. The sample consisted of PBMCs. The CDR3 reads CASSQATGVDSPLHF. CDR3 DNA sequence: TGCGCCAGCAGCCAGGCCACAGGGGTGGATTCACCCCTCCACTTT.